Reported below is one T cell receptor (beta chain). Authors' analysis steps: The authors estimated nucleated cell counts from reference gene primer amplification. Only in-frame clones appear in the TCRdb table, and some are missing; sequencing was by immunoSEQ multiplex PCR. The V and J calls and clone size come from that table; D and trimming were worked out from the DNA. Here the sample spans 200,000 to 250,000 clones, 84% being singletons. Germline assignment: CDR1 MNHEY and CDR2 SMNVEV (reference sequence). The CDR3 spans 17 residues. V was trimmed by 2 bases and J by 2 bases, leaving 15 bases between them. This sample is drawn from a study of blood T cell repertoires in COVID-19. At the level of the study: Samples of COVID-19 (acute and convalescent) were obtained from the United States, Italy and Spain. The cDNA or gDNA used as material had been derived from T cells, B-cell-depleted T cells, or PBMCs.

Sequenced material: peripheral blood. This chain joins TRBV27 and TRBJ1-4; possible D gene TRBD1, 6 bases. The source is a woman aged 30 to 39 who had recovered from COVID-19. CDR3 amino acids: CASSLEGGRATNEKLFF. As DNA, the CDR3 is TGTGCCAGCAGTTTAGAGGGGGGGAGGGCCACTAATGAAAAACTGTTTTTT.